The 2 T cell receptor beta chains given below trace back to one sample, sequenced in a study of cytomegalovirus exposure and HLA in healthy donors. The PCR used 60 Vbeta and 13 Jbeta primers. Here immunoSEQ multiplex PCR was the method, and the copy in TCRdb shows in-frame clones only, minus some. The data contain 84,000 or so clones, around 62% of them singletons. Sequences were obtained from PBMCs. The receptors stem from a woman in her twenties or thirties in good health and CMV-seropositive.

This clone occurred a few times. With a much larger clone just one base away, this may be a read error. This same CDR3 is encoded by further DNA sequences in the sample. V is TRBV4-1 and J is TRBJ2-7; D might be TRBD2 (5 bases). The CDR3 has 16 residues. CDR1 and CDR2 from the germline V gene are MGHRA and YSYEKL. V lost 2 bases and J 1 base, leaving 15 bases between the germline ends. The CDR3 DNA sequence: TGCGCCAGCAGCCAACCCTCGAGGGATTCGTCCTACGAGCAGTACTTC. Encoded protein: CASSQPSRDSSYEQYF.

This clone was detected only a few times. The V and J genes are TRBV6-1 and TRBJ1-4; D uncertain. V lost 3 bases, J lost 3 bases, and 14 bases lay in between. CDR3 size: 16 residues. Germline V gene lookup returns CDR1 MNHNS and CDR2 SASEGT. For the CDR3, the DNA is TGTGCCAGCAGTGATTCCGCGGGGAGTGCTAATGAAAAACTGTTTTTT. Protein: CASSDSAGSANEKLFF.